This entry lists 23 T cell receptor beta chains sequenced from one sample in a study of cytomegalovirus exposure and HLA in healthy donors. Researchers ran the PCR with 60 Vbeta and 13 Jbeta primers. TCRdb keeps only in-frame clones here, not all; method: immunoSEQ multiplex PCR. This sample's table has about 140,000 clones. Source material: PBMCs. The receptors originated from a woman under 30 in good health and CMV-seronegative.

The CDR3 here is CASSQESFSGANVLTF. The CDR3 DNA follows: TGTGCCAGCAGCCAAGAGTCTTTCTCTGGGGCCAACGTCCTGACTTTC. The chain recombines TRBV4-2 with TRBJ2-6; D ambiguous. The germline V and J ends were trimmed by 0 bases and 0 bases, with 6 bases remaining between them. This CDR3 region has 16 residues. The V gene's germline CDR1 is LGHNA and CDR2 YNFKEQ.

The rearrangement links TRBV10-3 to TRBJ2-7, with a weak D call TRBD1 (6 bases). V lost 0 bases to trimming and J lost 2 bases, with 11 bases between them. The CDR3 runs to 15 residues. Per the germline V gene, CDR1 is ENHRY and CDR2 is SYGVKD. The DNA of the CDR3 is TGTGCCATCAGTGAGTCTCGGACAGTTGCCTACGAGCAGTACTTC. It encodes CAISESRTVAYEQYF.

This rearrangement joins TRBV6-5 to TRBJ2-7, with D possibly being TRBD1 (6 bases). The CDR3 runs 15 residues. Trimming shortened V by 2 bases and J by 3 bases, and 14 bases separated the two germline ends. Germline loops: CDR1 MNHEY, CDR2 SVGAGI. Written as DNA, the CDR3 is TGTGCCAGCAGTTACGGAGCCGGGACACACTACGAGCAGTACGTC. It is translated as CASSYGAGTHYEQYV.

V usage is TRBV10-1 and J usage is TRBJ2-5, with D unclear. The CDR3 has 14 amino acids. The V end lost 3 bases, the J end lost 3 bases, and 11 bases lay between the germline ends. The germline CDR1 and CDR2 sequences are WNHNN and SYGVQD (reference sequence). CDR3 region: CASSESLGEETQYF. For the CDR3, the DNA is TGCGCCAGCAGTGAATCGCTCGGAGAAGAGACCCAGTACTTC.

V is TRBV20-1 and J is TRBJ1-1, with a tentative D call TRBD1 (5 bases). The CDR3 covers 10 residues. Germline V lookup: CDR1 DFQATT, CDR2 SNEGSKA (reference sequence). CDR3 in amino acids: CAGRRGEAFF. DNA of the CDR3: TGCGCGGGGCGGAGAGGTGAAGCTTTCTTT.

This chain links TRBV4-1 with TRBJ1-1; no clear D. Germline CDR1 MGHRA, CDR2 YSYEKL. V shed 0 bases and J shed 3 bases, with 11 bases lying between them. CDR3 size: 15 residues. CDR3 coding DNA: TGCGCCAGCAGCCAAGATCTTGCGGAGGACACTGAAGCTTTCTTT. This codes for CASSQDLAEDTEAFF.

The CDR3 nucleotides read TGTGCCAGCACAACAGAACCCACGAACACCGGGGAGCTGTTTTTT. The encoded protein is CASTTEPTNTGELFF. The V and J genes are TRBV7-9 and TRBJ2-2; no clear D gene. This CDR3 is 15 amino acids long. Germline-derived CDR1 and CDR2 are SEHNR and FQNEAQ (reference sequence). Trimming cost V 7 bases and J 0 bases, with 12 bases left between them.

The chain couples TRBV5-6 to TRBJ2-5, with D unclear. V was trimmed by 2 bases and J by 5 bases, leaving 10 bases between them. CDR1 and CDR2 (germline): SGHDT, YYEEEE. The CDR3 length is 13 residues. In DNA form, the CDR3 reads TGTGCCAGCAGCTTTTTGGGCAGGGAGACCCAGTACTTC. Translating gives CASSFLGRETQYF.

The chain is built from TRBV28 and TRBJ2-3; 9 bases match TRBD2. CDR1 MDHEN and CDR2 SYDVKM come from the germline V gene. The CDR3 has 15 residues. The J segment lost 1 base and the V segment lost 8 bases, leaving 7 bases of the junction unmatched. In nucleotides, the CDR3 is TGTGCCAGCGGGGACCTAGCGGGACGCACAGATACGCAGTATTTT. It codes for CASGDLAGRTDTQYF.

The chain uses TRBV9 and TRBJ2-1, with 7 bases identical to TRBD2. The V gene end was trimmed by 4 bases and the J gene end by 3 bases; junction bases not matched to a gene: 10. Germline V gene lookup returns CDR1 SGDLS and CDR2 YYNGEE. The CDR3 is 16 residues long. The CDR3 DNA sequence: TGTGCCAGCAGCTCACGGACTAGGGATTTCTACAATGAGCAGTTCTTC. Translation: CASSSRTRDFYNEQFF. The whole variable domain, remainder taken from reference TRBV9 and TRBJ2-1, is DSGVTQTPKHLITATGQRVTLRCSPRSGDLSVYWYQQSLDQGLQFLIQYYNGEERAKGNILERFSAQQFPDLHSELNLSSLELGDSALYFCASSSRTRDFYNEQFFGPGTRLTVL.

Concerning this clone itself: A junction end diverges from the germline sequence, so it may reflect a read error. The chain carries TRBV11-3 and TRBJ2-3; D uncertain. The CDR3 is 12 amino acids. Germline CDR1 reads SGHNT; CDR2 reads YENEEA. The CDR3 region is CASRLADDTQYF. Written as DNA, the CDR3 is TGTGCCAGCAGGTTAGCAGATGATACGCAGTATTTT.

This rearrangement joins TRBV9 to TRBJ2-1, with a possible D match to TRBD2 (7 bases). CDR3 size: 13 residues. Per germline, CDR1 SGDLS and CDR2 YYNGEE. Trimming removed 3 bases at V and 8 bases at J, with 12 bases between. The CDR3 nucleotides are TGTGCCAGCAGCGCCTGGGGGGGCTATGAGCAGTTCTTC. Its translation: CASSAWGGYEQFF.

The genes are TRBV9 and TRBJ2-2; 8 nucleotides align to TRBD1. This CDR3 contains 16 residues. Germline loops: CDR1 SGDLS, CDR2 YYNGEE. The trim removed 4 bases at V and 6 bases at J, leaving 11 bases unmatched. The CDR3 is CASSPEGTGGSGELFF. CDR3 DNA: TGTGCCAGCAGCCCAGAGGGGACAGGAGGGTCCGGGGAGCTGTTTTTT.

The rearrangement links TRBV27 to TRBJ1-4, with D perhaps TRBD1 (5 bases). From germline, CDR1 is MNHEY and CDR2 SMNVEV (reference sequence). V gave up 2 bases and J gave up 3 bases, with 10 bases separating them. This CDR3 is built from 15 residues. This CDR3 reads CASSLRGSANEKLFF. CDR3 DNA sequence: TGTGCCAGCAGTTTACGGGGGTCTGCTAATGAAAAACTGTTTTTT.

V usage is TRBV5-1 and J usage is TRBJ1-4; the match to TRBD1 covers 7 bases. Per germline, CDR1 SGHRS and CDR2 YFSETQ. J lost 7 bases, V lost 3 bases, and 9 bases had no gene match. The CDR3 sequence is 15 residues long. The CDR3 loop reads CASSSTTGTVEKLFF. CDR3 DNA sequence: TGCGCCAGCAGCTCCACGACAGGGACGGTTGAAAAACTGTTTTTT.

The chain uses TRBV28 and TRBJ2-5, with 14 positions matching TRBD2. This CDR3 has 19 amino acids. From germline, CDR1 is MDHEN and CDR2 SYDVKM. J gave up 8 bases and V 1 base, and 15 bases lay outside the gene matches. Here the CDR3 reads CASSLSPLTSGRAVVTQYF. CDR3 DNA: TGTGCCAGCAGTTTATCCCCCCTGACTAGCGGGAGGGCGGTGGTAACCCAGTACTTC.

The V gene is TRBV18, the J gene TRBJ1-3; D is uncertain. The assigned J gene may be wrong: the sequence end matches TRBJ2-2 better. Germline CDR1 reads KGHSH; CDR2 reads LQKENI. The length of the CDR3 is 18 residues. The CDR3 here is CASSPSNLDGPNTGELFF. The DNA for the CDR3 is TGTGCCAGCTCACCTTCAAATCTGGACGGCCCGAACACCGGGGAGCTGTTTTTT.

This chain's CDR3 is CASSLPGGHTEAFF. The DNA for the CDR3 is TGTGCCAGCAGCCTACCAGGGGGTCACACTGAAGCTTTCTTT. J is TRBJ1-1 and V is TRBV7-2; 7 bases are shared with TRBD1. The V gene's germline CDR1 is SGHTA and CDR2 FQGNSA. There are 14 residues in the CDR3. After removal of 5 bases from V and 3 bases from J, the junction contained 6 bases not matched to a gene.

V gene TRBV10-3 combines with J gene TRBJ2-1; TRBD2 agrees at 13 bases. Germline V gives CDR1 ENHRY, CDR2 SYGVKD. This CDR3 has 15 residues. Trimming cost V 5 bases and J 7 bases; bases outside gene matches: 5. The CDR3 spells CAISTGLAGRNEQFF. In DNA form, the CDR3 reads TGTGCCATCAGTACGGGACTAGCGGGGCGAAATGAGCAGTTCTTC.

The rearrangement links TRBV5-8 to TRBJ2-7; 10 positions match TRBD1. The CDR3 has 12 amino acids. Germline lookup yields CDR1 SGHTS and CDR2 YDEGEE. V shed 10 bases and J 0 bases; nucleotides not matched to a gene: 1. DNA of the CDR3: TGTGCCGGACAGGGGGTCTCCTACGAGCAGTACGTC. This sequence encodes CAGQGVSYEQYV.

V and J are TRBV4-2 and TRBJ1-5; D call uncertain. CDR1 is LGHNA, CDR2 YNFKEQ, per germline. Trimming took 0 bases from V and 5 from J, leaving 14 bases between them. The CDR3 is 16 residues long. CDR3 amino acids: CASSQDPGGPYQPQHF. The CDR3, as DNA: TGTGCCAGCAGCCAAGATCCGGGCGGGCCCTATCAGCCCCAGCATTTT.

V and J are TRBV5-5 and TRBJ2-3, with a tentative D call TRBD2 (6 bases). CDR3 length equals 17 residues. Trimming pared 4 bases from V and 5 bases from J, leaving 23 bases between. CDR1 and CDR2 from the germline V gene are SGHKS and YYEKEE (reference sequence). The DNA for the CDR3 is TGTGCCAGCAGCCCAATAGGGTGGGGGAGGACTGGAGATACGCAGTATTTT. Translating gives CASSPIGWGRTGDTQYF.

V and J are TRBV7-2 and TRBJ1-6; D not resolved. The V gene lost 1 base and the J gene lost 4 bases, with 8 bases spanning the gap. The CDR3 runs to 15 residues. CDR1 is SGHTA, CDR2 FQGNSA, per germline. CDR3 bases: TGTGCCAGCAGCTTAGGGGCTGTTTATAATTCACCCCTCCACTTT. This gives the protein CASSLGAVYNSPLHF.